This T cell receptor (beta chain) was captured by sequencing in a study of technical replicates of blood from a handful of donors. The trim removed 4 bases at V and 2 bases at J, leaving 5 bases unmatched. This CDR3 contains 14 residues. Germline CDR1 and CDR2: SEHNR and FQNEAQ (reference sequence). The protocol was immunoSEQ multiplex PCR, while the TCRdb copy is restricted to in-frame clones and leaves out a portion. The data hold nearly 80,000 clones, with more than 85% observed a single time. Sequenced: T cells isolated from PBMCs. The sequence was collected from a human donor in good health. The chain is built from TRBV7-9 and TRBJ2-7; 7 nucleotides agree with TRBD1. The CDR3 loop is CASSSGQLAYEQYF. CDR3 DNA: TGTGCCAGCAGCTCGGGACAGCTAGCCTACGAGCAGTACTTC.